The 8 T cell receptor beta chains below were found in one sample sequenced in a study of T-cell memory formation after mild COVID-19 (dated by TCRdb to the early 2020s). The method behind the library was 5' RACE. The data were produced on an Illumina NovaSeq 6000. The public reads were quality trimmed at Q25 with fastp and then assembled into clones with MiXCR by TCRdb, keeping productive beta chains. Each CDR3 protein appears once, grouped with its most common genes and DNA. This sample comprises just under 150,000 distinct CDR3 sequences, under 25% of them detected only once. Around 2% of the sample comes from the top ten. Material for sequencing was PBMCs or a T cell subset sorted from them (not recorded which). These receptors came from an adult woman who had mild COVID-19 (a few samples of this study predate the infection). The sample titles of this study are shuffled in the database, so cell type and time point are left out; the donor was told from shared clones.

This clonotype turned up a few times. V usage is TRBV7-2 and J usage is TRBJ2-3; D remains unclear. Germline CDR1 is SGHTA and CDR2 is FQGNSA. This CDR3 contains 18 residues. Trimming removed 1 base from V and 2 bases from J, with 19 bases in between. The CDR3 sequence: CASSLGYLMPNPTDTQYF. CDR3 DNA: TGTGCCAGCAGCTTAGGGTATCTAATGCCAAACCCCACAGATACGCAGTATTTT.

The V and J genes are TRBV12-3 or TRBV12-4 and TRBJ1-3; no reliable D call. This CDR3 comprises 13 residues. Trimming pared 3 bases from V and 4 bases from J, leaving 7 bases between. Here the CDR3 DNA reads TGTGCCAGCAGTTTTTATGCCGGAAACACCATATATTTT. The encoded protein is CASSFYAGNTIYF.

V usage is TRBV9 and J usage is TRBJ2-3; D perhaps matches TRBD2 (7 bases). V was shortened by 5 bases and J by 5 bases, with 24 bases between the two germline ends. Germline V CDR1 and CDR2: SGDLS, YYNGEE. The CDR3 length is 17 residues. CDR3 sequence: CASSAGAGAQTGDTQYF. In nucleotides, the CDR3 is TGTGCCAGCAGTGCCGGGGCGGGGGCCCAGACCGGAGATACGCAGTATTTT. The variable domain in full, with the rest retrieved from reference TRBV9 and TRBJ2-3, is DSGVTQTPKHLITATGQRVTLRCSPRSGDLSVYWYQQSLDQGLQFLIQYYNGEERAKGNILERFSAQQFPDLHSELNLSSLELGDSALYFCASSAGAGAQTGDTQYFGPGTRLTVL.

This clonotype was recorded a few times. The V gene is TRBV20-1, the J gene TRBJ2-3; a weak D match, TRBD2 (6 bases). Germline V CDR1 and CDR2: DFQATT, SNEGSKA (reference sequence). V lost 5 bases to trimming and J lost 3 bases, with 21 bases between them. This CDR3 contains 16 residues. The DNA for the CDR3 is TGCAGTGCTTATAACCGGTGGGGGGTGTCGACAGATACGCAGTATTTT. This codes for CSAYNRWGVSTDTQYF.

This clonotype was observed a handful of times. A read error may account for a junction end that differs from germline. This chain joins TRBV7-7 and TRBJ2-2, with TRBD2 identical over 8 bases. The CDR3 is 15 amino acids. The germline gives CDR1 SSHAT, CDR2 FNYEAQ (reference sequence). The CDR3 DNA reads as TGTGCTAGCAGCTCGAAGACTAGCGTCCCCGGGGAGCTGTTTTTT. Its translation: CASSSKTSVPGELFF.

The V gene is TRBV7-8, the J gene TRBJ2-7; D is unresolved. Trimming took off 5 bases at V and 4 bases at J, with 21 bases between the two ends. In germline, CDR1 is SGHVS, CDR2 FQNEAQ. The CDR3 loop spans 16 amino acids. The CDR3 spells CASSPVSDNPLYEQYF. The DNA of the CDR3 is TGTGCCAGCAGCCCAGTATCGGATAATCCTTTATACGAGCAGTACTTC.

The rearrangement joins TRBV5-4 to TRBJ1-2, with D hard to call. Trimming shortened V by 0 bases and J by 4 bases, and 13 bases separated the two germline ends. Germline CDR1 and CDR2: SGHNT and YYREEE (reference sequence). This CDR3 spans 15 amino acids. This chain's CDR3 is CASSLESSPSYGYTF. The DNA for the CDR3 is TGTGCCAGCAGCTTGGAGAGCAGCCCTTCCTATGGCTACACCTTC.

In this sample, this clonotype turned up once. CDR3 region: CASSAGTSGNTIYF. The CDR3 nucleotides read TGCGCCAGTTCCGCCGGGACCTCTGGAAACACCATATATTTT. The chain employs TRBV5-1 and TRBJ1-3; perhaps TRBD1 as D (5 bases). There are 14 residues in the CDR3. Trimming pared 8 bases from V and 0 bases from J, leaving 12 bases between. The germline CDR1 and CDR2 sequences are SGHRS and YFSETQ.